This is a list of T cell receptor beta chains from one sample in a study of T cell responses to AZD1222 COVID-19 vaccine. The data were produced by immunoSEQ multiplex PCR, yet TCRdb's version contains in-frame clones alone and is incomplete. Of roughly 130,000 clones in the sample, 88% were seen once. This specimen was peripheral blood, taken on day 0 of MenACWY control vaccination. The receptor set was obtained from an adult in good health. Each CDR3 is given with its conserved first and last residue. Fields, in order: J gene, D gene, V gene, clone size, CDR3 protein, CDR3 DNA. The D gene is left open where the match is weak. Clone size is shown for a subset of rows, as once, few, many or a class of expanded clone.

>TRBJ2-2|-|TRBV2|-
CASRGAYTGELFF
TGTGCCAGCAGGGGGGCATATACCGGGGAGCTGTTTTTT
>TRBJ1-4|TRBD1|TRBV6-5|-
CASRLSFDRGEKLFF
TGTGCCAGCAGACTTTCCTTCGACAGGGGGGAAAAACTGTTTTTT
>TRBJ2-3|-|TRBV6-5|-
CASSHPSPDTQYF
TGTGCCAGCAGCCACCCATCCCCAGATACGCAGTATTTT
>TRBJ1-5|TRBD1|TRBV4-1|once
CASSQDITGVNQPQHF
TGCGCCAGCAGCCAAGATATTACAGGGGTTAATCAGCCCCAGCATTTT
>TRBJ2-1|-|TRBV5-1|-
CASSLEVTGNEQFF
TGCGCCAGCAGCTTGGAGGTGACCGGCAATGAGCAGTTCTTC
>TRBJ2-5|TRBD1|TRBV14|once
CASSQRTGGQETQYF
TGTGCCAGCAGTCAACGGACAGGGGGCCAAGAGACCCAGTACTTC
>TRBJ2-1|-|TRBV9|-
CASSPQKRSNEQFF
TGTGCCAGCAGCCCTCAAAAAAGATCAAATGAGCAGTTCTTC
>TRBJ2-3|-|TRBV7-6|once
CASSLTGQTRTDTQYF
TGTGCCAGCAGCCTAACCGGACAGACTCGCACAGATACGCAGTATTTT
>TRBJ2-3|TRBD2|TRBV11-2|-
CASSPGGRSGTDTQYF
TGTGCCAGCAGCCCCGGGGGGCGTAGCGGGACGGATACGCAGTATTTT
>TRBJ2-1|-|TRBV9|once
CASNREGGAYNEQFF
TGTGCCAGCAACCGAGAGGGGGGAGCTTACAATGAGCAGTTCTTC
>TRBJ1-6|-|TRBV1|-
CTSSQGLRSPLHF
TGCACCAGCAGCCAAGGGCTCCGATCACCCCTCCACTTT
>TRBJ2-3|TRBD2|TRBV7-2|-
CASSSGLAGGDTQYF
TGTGCCAGCAGCTCGGGACTAGCGGGAGGAGATACGCAGTATTTT
>TRBJ2-5|TRBD2|TRBV15|-
CATSRDLASGTQYF
TGTGCCACCAGCAGAGATCTGGCTAGCGGGACCCAGTACTTC
>TRBJ1-6|-|TRBV30|few
CAWSVQRNSPLHF
TGTGCCTGGAGTGTACAGCGAAATTCACCCCTCCACTTT
>TRBJ1-1|-|TRBV18|-
CASSPRRDTEAFF
TGTGCCAGCTCACCACGCAGGGACACTGAAGCTTTCTTT
>TRBJ1-2|-|TRBV12-3/TRBV12-4|-
CASSLIREDGYTF
TGTGCCAGCAGTTTAATCAGGGAAGATGGCTACACCTTC
>TRBJ2-1|-|TRBV11-2|-
CASSLAGRAQFF
TGTGCCAGCAGCTTAGCCGGCAGGGCCCAATTCTTC
>TRBJ2-7|TRBD1|TRBV14|-
CASSLQGTYEQYF
TGTGCCAGCAGCCTACAGGGGACGTACGAGCAGTACTTC
>TRBJ1-6|-|TRBV20-1|-
CSASEGRAVSPLHF
TGCAGTGCTAGTGAGGGCAGGGCCGTTTCACCCCTCCACTTT
>TRBJ1-6|-|TRBV3-1/TRBV3-2|-
CASRPTIHNSPLHF
TGTGCCAGCAGACCCACAATTCATAATTCACCCCTCCACTTT
>TRBJ1-5|-|TRBV4-1|-
CASSQDGWQPQHF
TGCGCCAGCAGCCAAGATGGGTGGCAGCCCCAGCATTTT
>TRBJ1-1|-|TRBV7-6|once
CASSSGQSTTEAFF
TGTGCCAGCAGCAGTGGACAGTCAACGACTGAAGCTTTCTTT
>TRBJ2-5|TRBD1|TRBV28|-
CASSWTGGDETQYF
TGTGCCAGCAGTTGGACAGGGGGCGACGAGACCCAGTACTTC
>TRBJ2-1|TRBD2|TRBV24-1|-
CATSDAPGLEAYNEQFF
TGTGCCACCAGTGATGCCCCGGGACTAGAGGCTTACAATGAGCAGTTCTTC
>TRBJ2-7|TRBD1|TRBV28|few
CASSPPGTEAYEQYF
TGTGCCAGCAGTCCTCCCGGGACAGAGGCCTACGAGCAGTACTTC
>TRBJ2-1|-|TRBV11-3|-
CASSLVGGKGPNEQFF
TGTGCCAGCAGCTTAGTGGGCGGGAAAGGGCCCAATGAGCAGTTCTTC
>TRBJ1-2|-|TRBV5-4|once
CASSLDQGSYGYTF
TGTGCCAGCAGCTTGGATCAAGGGAGCTATGGCTACACCTTC
>TRBJ1-5|TRBD1|TRBV27|-
CASSIGTASNQPQHF
TGTGCCAGCAGTATCGGGACAGCTAGCAATCAGCCCCAGCATTTT
>TRBJ1-5|TRBD1|TRBV6-5|-
CASRAGGGNQPQHF
TGTGCCAGCAGGGCAGGGGGTGGCAATCAGCCCCAGCATTTT
>TRBJ2-1|TRBD2|TRBV11-3|-
CASSLDGIGTSGYNEQFF
TGTGCCAGCAGCTTAGATGGTATCGGGACTAGCGGATACAATGAGCAGTTCTTC
>TRBJ2-7|-|TRBV24-1|-
CATSDATGTAGYEQYF
TGTGCCACCAGTGATGCTACCGGGACGGCGGGCTACGAGCAGTACTTC
>TRBJ2-7|-|TRBV28|-
CASSLWVSYEQYF
TGTGCCAGCAGTTTGTGGGTCTCCTACGAGCAGTACTTC
>TRBJ1-1|-|TRBV4-1|-
CASSQVRASNTEAFF
TGCGCCAGCAGCCAAGTCAGGGCCTCGAACACTGAAGCTTTCTTT
>TRBJ2-2|TRBD1|TRBV4-1|-
CASSQGDRENGELFF
TGCGCCAGCAGCCAAGGGGACAGGGAGAACGGGGAGCTGTTTTTT
>TRBJ1-4|-|TRBV7-5|-
CVRSRDDLRGEKLFF
TGTGTCAGAAGCCGAGACGACTTAAGGGGGGAAAAACTGTTTTTT
>TRBJ1-2|-|TRBV5-1|-
CASSAGGWGGAYGYTF
TGCGCCAGCAGCGCCGGTGGTTGGGGGGGAGCCTATGGCTACACCTTC
>TRBJ2-7|TRBD2|TRBV5-1|-
CASSHGYLTSGRDEQYF
TGCGCCAGCAGCCACGGGTACTTAACTAGCGGGAGGGACGAGCAGTACTTC
>TRBJ1-5|TRBD1|TRBV7-9|-
CASSSRGQGADQPQHF
TGTGCCAGCAGCTCACGGGGACAGGGGGCCGATCAGCCCCAGCATTTT
>TRBJ2-7|-|TRBV6-5|-
CASSAQGDEQYF
TGTGCCAGCAGCGCACAGGGCGATGAGCAGTACTTC
>TRBJ2-3|TRBD2|TRBV9|-
CASSQAGGEVTDTQYF
TGTGCCAGCAGCCAAGCGGGAGGTGAGGTCACAGATACGCAGTATTTT
>TRBJ2-1|-|TRBV5-1|-
CASSSLLNEQFF
TGCGCCAGCAGCTCCCTATTAAATGAGCAGTTCTTC
>TRBJ1-2|TRBD1|TRBV11-3|-
CASSHSTGEGYTF
TGTGCCAGCAGCCATTCGACAGGGGAGGGCTACACCTTC
>TRBJ2-1|-|TRBV30|-
CAWSVRVEQFF
TGTGCCTGGAGTGTACGGGTAGAGCAGTTCTTC
>TRBJ1-1|-|TRBV5-4|-
CASRPDGTGRTEAFF
TGTGCCAGCAGACCGGACGGGACGGGTAGGACTGAAGCTTTCTTT
>TRBJ2-1|TRBD1|TRBV5-1|-
CASSNRDRAASYNEQFF
TGCGCCAGCAGCAACCGGGACAGGGCAGCCTCCTACAATGAGCAGTTCTTC
>TRBJ2-7|-|TRBV19|-
CASSIGFGEQYF
TGTGCCAGTAGTATAGGGTTTGGCGAGCAGTACTTC
>TRBJ2-7|-|TRBV7-3|-
CASSLRDSYEQYF
TGTGCCAGCAGCTTACGCGACTCCTACGAGCAGTACTTC
>TRBJ1-2|-|TRBV24-1|-
CATSSTTRFGYTF
TGTGCCACCAGTTCTACGACCCGCTTCGGCTACACCTTC
>TRBJ2-7|-|TRBV25-1|-
CASSDPALGDEQYF
TGTGCCAGCAGTGATCCGGCGCTCGGGGACGAGCAGTACTTC
>TRBJ2-1|-|TRBV19|-
CASSIVGETYNEQFF
TGTGCCAGTAGTATAGTGGGAGAAACCTACAATGAGCAGTTCTTC
>TRBJ2-2|TRBD2|TRBV3-1/TRBV3-2|-
CASSPPPGLARGGELFF
TGTGCCAGCAGCCCACCCCCGGGACTAGCGCGAGGCGGGGAGCTGTTTTTT
>TRBJ1-1|-|TRBV28|-
CATTMNTEAFF
TGTGCCACGACTATGAACACTGAAGCTTTCTTT
>TRBJ2-1|-|TRBV30|-
CAWSVGLRNEQFF
TGTGCCTGGAGTGTAGGGCTACGCAATGAGCAGTTCTTC
>TRBJ2-5|TRBD2|TRBV3-1/TRBV3-2|-
CASSQRTSGKETQYF
TGTGCCAGCAGCCAAAGGACTAGCGGGAAAGAGACCCAGTACTTC
>TRBJ2-5|-|TRBV9|-
CASSAAGVPQYF
TGTGCCAGCAGCGCCGCTGGGGTGCCCCAGTACTTC